The 17 T cell receptor beta chains reported below all come from one sample, sequenced in a study of OX40 agonist ivuxolimab in advanced cancers. Libraries were prepared by immunoSEQ multiplex PCR; TCRdb keeps only in-frame clonotypes and omits some of them. The table has 100,000 or so clones, about 96% seen once. This material consisted of CD4+ or CD8+ T cells sorted from blood, taken in a trial of the OX40 agonist ivuxolimab. The receptors were sampled from an adult with an advanced solid tumor such as melanoma, head and neck, liver or kidney cancer.

The chain employs TRBV9 and TRBJ2-7, with 9 nucleotides matching TRBD1. Losses at the gene ends were 4 bases for V and 0 bases for J; bases not matched to a gene: 5. Germline CDR1 and CDR2: SGDLS and YYNGEE. The CDR3 covers 15 residues. CDR3 protein: CASSPGTGSSYEQYF. CDR3 coding DNA: TGTGCCAGCAGCCCCGGGACAGGGAGCTCCTACGAGCAGTACTTC.

The rearrangement joins TRBV6-5 to TRBJ1-1; 7 bases align to TRBD1. Per the germline V gene, CDR1 is MNHEY and CDR2 is SVGAGI. CDR3 length: 12 amino acids. The V segment lost 5 bases and the J segment 7 bases; nucleotides outside the gene matches: 4. In DNA, the CDR3 is TGTGCCAGCAGTCAGGGGGGGGTTGAAGCTTTCTTT. It codes for CASSQGGVEAFF.

The chain has TRBV6-5 and TRBJ1-1, with a weak D call TRBD1 (5 bases). This CDR3 comprises 13 residues. CDR1 is MNHEY and CDR2 is SVGAGI in the germline V gene. Trimming removed 5 bases from V and 4 bases from J, with 11 bases in between. The DNA of the CDR3 is TGTGCCAGCAGTCCAGGGACGGGCACTGAAGCTTTCTTT. This gives the protein CASSPGTGTEAFF.

On this clone itself: An end of the junction differs from the germline gene, which may be a read error. This chain connects TRBV7-2 to TRBJ2-3; the match to TRBD2 covers 12 bases. Germline CDR1 reads SGHTA; CDR2 reads FQGNSA. This CDR3 is 15 amino acids long. The CDR3 nucleotides read TGTGCCAGCAGCCTAGCGGGAGGGCCGGGGGATACGCAGTATTTT. Encoded protein: CASSLAGGPGDTQYF.

This chain uses TRBV15 with TRBJ2-2; 7 bases are a match to TRBD1. Germline CDR1 reads LNHNV; CDR2 reads YYDKDF (reference sequence). V shed 8 bases, J shed 2 bases, and the junction held 2 bases outside the gene matches. This CDR3 spans 13 amino acids. The CDR3 here is CATGTENTGELFF. CDR3 coding DNA: TGTGCCACCGGGACAGAAAACACCGGGGAGCTGTTTTTT.

The rearrangement uses TRBV4-2 and TRBJ1-2; a possible D gene is TRBD1 (6 bases). CDR3 length: 15 residues. Germline CDR1 LGHNA, CDR2 YNFKEQ. V lost 0 bases and J 0 bases, leaving 8 bases between the germline ends. The CDR3 bases are TGTGCCAGCAGCCAAGATAGACAGGCTAACTATGGCTACACCTTC. It codes for CASSQDRQANYGYTF.

The V gene is TRBV27, the J gene TRBJ1-5; D call uncertain. The CDR3 covers 14 residues. From germline, CDR1 is MNHEY and CDR2 SMNVEV (reference sequence). Trimming cost V 6 bases and J 1 base, with 10 bases left between them. CDR3 in amino acids: CASSLKGSNQPQHF. The CDR3 DNA is TGTGCCAGCAGCTTGAAAGGCAGCAATCAGCCCCAGCATTTT.

The V gene is TRBV12-5, the J gene TRBJ2-1; D is unresolved. The CDR3 covers 12 residues. V shed 2 bases and J shed 9 bases, with 8 bases lying between them. Germline assignment: CDR1 LGHNT and CDR2 FRNRAP. CDR3 bases: TGTGCTAGTGGTTTGACAATGGGTGAGCAGTTCTTC. Protein sequence: CASGLTMGEQFF.

The chain is built from TRBV28 and TRBJ1-2, with 9 nucleotides matching TRBD1. The V gene's germline CDR1 is MDHEN and CDR2 SYDVKM. The CDR3 runs 15 residues. V shed 5 bases, J shed 7 bases, and the junction held 11 bases outside the gene matches. CDR3 coding DNA: TGTGCCAGCAGTCAACCGGGACAGGGTTACTCTGGCTACACCTTC. As protein: CASSQPGQGYSGYTF.

The chain recombines TRBV7-9 with TRBJ2-2; D is uncertain. V was shortened by 6 bases and J by 0 bases, with 5 bases between the two germline ends. Germline V gives CDR1 SEHNR, CDR2 FQNEAQ (reference sequence). The CDR3 is 13 residues long. The CDR3 bases are TGTGCCAGCAGGGGCGCGAACACCGGGGAGCTGTTTTTT. This encodes CASRGANTGELFF.

The chain carries TRBV2 and TRBJ2-3; 9 positions agree with TRBD2. This CDR3 is built from 16 residues. Germline CDR1 SNHLY, CDR2 FYNNEI. Germline trimming cut 7 bases from V and 2 bases from J; bases unmatched to any gene: 10. CDR3 nucleotide sequence: TGTGCCAGCAAAAGTCTAGGCGGGGGGGCCACAGATACGCAGTATTTT. It yields the protein CASKSLGGGATDTQYF.

The CDR3 DNA is TGTGCCAGCGGATTCCACACAGATACGCAGTATTTT. Amino acids: CASGFHTDTQYF. The V and J genes are TRBV27 and TRBJ2-3; D unclear. The CDR3 consists of 12 residues. V shed 8 bases and J shed 2 bases, with 8 bases lying between them. CDR1 is MNHEY and CDR2 is SMNVEV in the germline V gene (reference sequence).

The chain joins TRBV6-5 to TRBJ2-7; the D gene is possibly TRBD1 (6 bases). The germline V and J ends were trimmed by 2 bases and 3 bases, with 14 bases remaining between them. This CDR3 contains 15 residues. Germline V gene lookup returns CDR1 MNHEY and CDR2 SVGAGI. CDR3 bases: TGTGCCAGCAGTTACCCAGGGGACCCTTTCTACGAGCAGTACTTC. Its translation is CASSYPGDPFYEQYF.

The CDR3 here is CASSLAGELNEKLFF. The CDR3, as DNA: TGTGCCAGCAGCTTAGCCGGAGAGCTTAATGAAAAACTGTTTTTT. The chain combines TRBV7-6 with TRBJ1-4; D ambiguous. The V end was cut by 0 bases, the J end by 4 bases, with 9 bases between. The CDR3 has 15 residues. CDR1 is SGHVS, CDR2 FNYEAQ, per germline.

The V call is TRBV27, the J call TRBJ2-3, with unresolved D. The V end lost 7 bases, the J end lost 2 bases, and 10 bases lay between the germline ends. CDR3 size: 13 residues. CDR1 is MNHEY and CDR2 is SMNVEV in the germline V gene (reference sequence). This CDR3 reads CASTKDLTDTQYF. In DNA form, the CDR3 reads TGTGCCAGCACCAAGGACCTCACAGATACGCAGTATTTT.

The CDR3: CASGIHQPNTEAFF. In DNA, the CDR3 is TGTGCCAGCGGTATACACCAACCTAACACTGAAGCTTTCTTT. The rearrangement uses TRBV27 and TRBJ1-1, with unresolved D. Germline V gene sequence: CDR1 MNHEY, CDR2 SMNVEV (reference sequence). V gave up 8 bases and J gave up 2 bases, with 15 bases separating them. The CDR3 loop spans 14 amino acids.

The genes are TRBV5-1 and TRBJ2-7, with TRBD2 matching 7 bases. This CDR3 has 16 amino acids. V lost 4 bases and J lost 1; bases outside the gene matches: 11. The V gene's germline CDR1 is SGHRS and CDR2 YFSETQ. The CDR3, as DNA: TGCGCCAGCAGCGCCCCCCCTGCGGGGGTTTCCTACGAGCAGTACTTC. It is translated as CASSAPPAGVSYEQYF.